A single sample is the source of the 11 T cell receptor beta chains below, sequenced in a study of tumor-infiltrating lymphocytes in oesophageal squamous cell carcinoma. One entry per CDR3 protein, called by TCRdb with MiXCR from the PCR reads. This sample yields some 18,000 distinct CDR3 sequences, of which under 50% are seen a single time; about 10% belongs to the top ten. Material for sequencing was normal esophageal tissue next to the tumor. The origin of the receptors is a male donor with esophageal squamous cell carcinoma.

V usage is TRBV20-1 and J usage is TRBJ1-2; D remains ambiguous. Germline lookup yields CDR1 DFQATT and CDR2 SNEGSKA (reference sequence). The CDR3 runs 12 residues. DNA for the CDR3: TGCAGGCCCCACGGGCTCCCTTATGGCTACACCTTC. This encodes CRPHGLPYGYTF.

Remarks on this clonotype: The CDR3 does not close with the conserved phenylalanine or tryptophan, likely indicating a read error. It is unclear where the CDR3 begins or ends on the DNA, so no DNA is shown, and the CDR3 is as TCRdb lists it. The rearrangement joins TRBV7-2 to TRBJ2-3; the listed D gene, TRBD2, was not tested against the DNA. The CDR3 extends over 16 residues, inclusive of both ends. Germline loops: CDR1 SGHTA, CDR2 FQGNSA. CDR3 protein: CASSRERNNYEQYFGP.

This chain links TRBV6-6 with TRBJ2-3; D is perhaps TRBD1 (6 bases). The CDR3 has 15 residues. In germline, CDR1 is MNHNY, CDR2 SVGAGI (reference sequence). Between the trimmed V and J ends, which lost 2 bases and 0 bases, there was a span of 9 bases. The CDR3 is CASSYDRISTDTQYF. As DNA, the CDR3 is TGTGCCAGCAGTTACGACAGGATTAGCACAGATACGCAGTATTTT.

This clonotype was found many times. Given a much more abundant clone one base away, this may be a read error. The genes are TRBV6-6 and TRBJ2-1; weak D call: TRBD2 (7 bases). Trimming pared 1 base from V and 10 bases from J, leaving 14 bases between. Per germline, CDR1 MNHNY and CDR2 SVGAGI (reference sequence). This CDR3 spans 14 amino acids. The CDR3 sequence is CASSYLGGGYEQFF. As DNA, the CDR3 is TGTGCCAGCAGTTACTTAGGGGGGGGCTACGAGCAGTTCTTC.

This clonotype was seen many times. V is TRBV7-2 and J is TRBJ2-3; 14 nucleotides agree with TRBD2. V lost 5 bases to trimming and J lost 4 bases; unmatched junction nucleotides: 5. The germline V gene encodes CDR1 SGHTA and CDR2 FQGNSA. CDR3 size: 16 residues. CDR3 protein: CASSTRLAGGSDTQYF. The CDR3 region has the DNA TGTGCCAGCAGCACCCGACTAGCGGGAGGGTCAGATACGCAGTATTTT.

The chain combines TRBV7-2 with TRBJ2-5; possible D gene TRBD1, 5 bases. The J call is doubtful: the DNA matches TRBJ2-7 better. The V gene's germline CDR1 is SGHTA and CDR2 FQGNSA. This CDR3 has 13 amino acids. CDR3: CASSAQGSYEQYF. CDR3 bases: TGTGCCAGCAGCGCGCAGGGAAGCTACGAGCAGTACTTC.

This clonotype was seen a handful of times. The genes are TRBV28 and TRBJ2-5; TRBD1 might be the D (5 bases). The DNA end is a closer match to TRBJ2-1, so the J assignment may be wrong. The CDR3 contains 12 residues. Germline CDR1 and CDR2: MDHEN and SYDVKM. The CDR3 nucleotides are TGTGCCAGCAGTTTCAGGGAAAATGAGCAGTTCTTC. Protein: CASSFRENEQFF.

This clonotype was seen only a few times. V and J are TRBV6-1 and TRBJ1-2; D may be TRBD1 (5 bases). The germline gives CDR1 MNHNS, CDR2 SASEGT. This CDR3 has 16 amino acids. With 6 bases removed from V and 0 bases from J, the gap between germline ends came to 17 bases. CDR3 DNA sequence: TGTGCCAGCAGAGGGGCCAGCCTGCCTACTAACTATGGCTACACCTTC. Its translation is CASRGASLPTNYGYTF.

This clonotype is medium-sized. The chain couples TRBV7-2 to TRBJ1-5, with D uncertain. Germline V lookup: CDR1 SGHTA, CDR2 FQGNSA. Trimming removed 1 base at V and 4 bases at J, with 11 bases between. This CDR3 has 15 amino acids. DNA of the CDR3: TGTGCCAGCAGCTTAGTTGCAGGTCGTAATCAGCCCCAGCATTTT. Translated: CASSLVAGRNQPQHF.

The sample holds a few counts of this clonotype. The genes are TRBV4-2 and TRBJ2-1; D gene ambiguous. This CDR3 spans 12 amino acids. Germline lookup yields CDR1 LGHNA and CDR2 YNFKEQ. V shed 3 bases and J shed 5 bases, with 5 bases lying between them. The CDR3: CASSHRDNEQFF. The DNA of the CDR3 is TGTGCCAGCAGCCATCGAGACAATGAGCAGTTCTTC.

This chain joins TRBV27 and TRBJ2-4; TRBD2 is a possible D gene (5 bases). Gene TRBJ2-1 matches the end of the DNA better, so the J call may be wrong. CDR1 is MNHEY and CDR2 is SMNVEV in the germline V gene (reference sequence). The CDR3 spans 15 residues. The CDR3 loop is CASSPLTGSYNEQFF. CDR3 DNA sequence: TGTGCCAGCAGTCCCCTTACGGGATCCTACAATGAGCAGTTCTTC.